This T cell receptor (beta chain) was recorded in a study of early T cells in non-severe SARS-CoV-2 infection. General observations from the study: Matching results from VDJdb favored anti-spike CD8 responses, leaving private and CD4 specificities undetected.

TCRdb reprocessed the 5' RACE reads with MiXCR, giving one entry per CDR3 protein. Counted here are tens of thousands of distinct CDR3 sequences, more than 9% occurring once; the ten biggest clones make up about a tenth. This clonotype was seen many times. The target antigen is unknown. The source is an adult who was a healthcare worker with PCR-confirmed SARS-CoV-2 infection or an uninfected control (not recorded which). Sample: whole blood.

In DNA form, the CDR3 reads TGCAGCGTTGCTTCGGGTTGGGGAATGAGTTCCACTGAAGCTTTCTTT. This codes for CSVASGWGMSSTEAFF. The J gene is TRBJ1-1, the V gene TRBV29-1, with D unclear. CDR3 length: 16 amino acids. With 4 bases removed from V and 4 bases from J, the gap between germline ends came to 22 bases. The germline CDR1 and CDR2 sequences are SQVTM and ANQGSEA.